This record looks at one TCR beta chain sequence and its context. The same CDR3 can be traced to other DNA sequences in this sample. The record originates from a study of blood T cell repertoires in COVID-19. Across the study: Researchers got acute and convalescent COVID-19 samples from the United States, Italy and Spain. T cells, B-cell-depleted T cells, or PBMCs supplied cDNA or gDNA.

Methods used by the authors: Amplifying reference gene primers gave estimates of nucleated cell counts. Method: immunoSEQ multiplex PCR; TCRdb's copy keeps in-frame clones and lacks some. That table gives V, J and clone size, and the DNA gave D and trimming. The table lists about 310,000 clones, over 75% of them singletons. Germline trimming cut 2 bases from V and 2 bases from J; bases unmatched to any gene: 2. There are 15 residues in the CDR3. Germline CDR1 is SGHRS and CDR2 is YFSETQ. The TCR was taken from a man aged 45-60 years with active or convalescent COVID-19. The sequencing sample was made of peripheral blood. The chain has TRBV5-1 and TRBJ2-3, with 10 bases fitting TRBD2. In nucleotides, the CDR3 is TGCGCCAGCAGCTTAGGACTAGCGGACACAGATACGCAGTATTTT. Translating gives CASSLGLADTDTQYF.